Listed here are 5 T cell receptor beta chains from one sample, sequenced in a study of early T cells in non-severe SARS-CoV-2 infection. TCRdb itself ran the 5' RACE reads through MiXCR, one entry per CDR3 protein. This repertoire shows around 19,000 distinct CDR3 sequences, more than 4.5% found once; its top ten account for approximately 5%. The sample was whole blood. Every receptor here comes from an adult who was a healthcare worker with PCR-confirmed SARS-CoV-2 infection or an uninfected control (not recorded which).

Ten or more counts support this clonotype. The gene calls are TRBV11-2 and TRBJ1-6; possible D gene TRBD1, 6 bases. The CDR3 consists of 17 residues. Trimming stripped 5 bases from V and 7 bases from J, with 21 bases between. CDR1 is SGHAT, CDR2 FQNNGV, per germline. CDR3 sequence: CASSPWGLQGENSPLHF. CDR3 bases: TGTGCCAGCAGCCCATGGGGCCTACAGGGTGAAAATTCACCCCTCCACTTT. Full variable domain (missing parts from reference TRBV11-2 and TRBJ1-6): EAGVAQSPRYKIIEKRQSVAFWCNPISGHATLYWYQQILGQGPKLLIQFQNNGVVDDSQLPKDRFSAERLKGVDSTLKIQPAKLEDSAVYLCASSPWGLQGENSPLHFGNGTRLTVT.

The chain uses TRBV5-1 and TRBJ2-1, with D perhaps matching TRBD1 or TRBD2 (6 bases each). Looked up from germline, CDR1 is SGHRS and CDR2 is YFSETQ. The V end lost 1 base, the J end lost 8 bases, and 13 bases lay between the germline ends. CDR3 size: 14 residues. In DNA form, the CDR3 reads TGCGCCAGCAGCTTGCCCGGGGGCTTCGATGAGCAGTTCTTC. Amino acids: CASSLPGGFDEQFF.

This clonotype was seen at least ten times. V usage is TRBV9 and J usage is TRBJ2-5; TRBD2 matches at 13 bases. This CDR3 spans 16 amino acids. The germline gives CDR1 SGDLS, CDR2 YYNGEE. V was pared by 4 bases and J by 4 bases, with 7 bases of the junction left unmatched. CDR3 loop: CASSPGLAGVVETQYF. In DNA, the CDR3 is TGTGCCAGCAGCCCCGGACTAGCGGGGGTAGTAGAGACCCAGTACTTC.

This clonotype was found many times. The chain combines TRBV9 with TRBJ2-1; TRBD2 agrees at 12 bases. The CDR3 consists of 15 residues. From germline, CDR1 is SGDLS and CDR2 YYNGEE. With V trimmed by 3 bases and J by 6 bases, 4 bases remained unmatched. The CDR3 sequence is CASSATSGGINEQFF. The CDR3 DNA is TGTGCCAGCAGCGCCACTAGCGGGGGGATCAATGAGCAGTTCTTC.

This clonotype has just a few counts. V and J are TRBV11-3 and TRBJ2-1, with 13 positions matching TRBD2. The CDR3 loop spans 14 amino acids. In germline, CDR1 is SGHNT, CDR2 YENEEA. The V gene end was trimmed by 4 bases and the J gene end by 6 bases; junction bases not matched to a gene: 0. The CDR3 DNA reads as TGTGCCAGCAGCTGGACTAGCGGGAGCAATGAGCAGTTCTTC. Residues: CASSWTSGSNEQFF.